This T cell receptor beta chain was sequenced for a study of blood T cell repertoires in COVID-19 (TCRdb year 2020). General notes on the study: Collaborator samples came from the United States, Italy and Spain and covered acute and convalescent phases of COVID-19. The repertoires were made available in a free public database intended to serve as a resource for research on the immune response to SARS-CoV-2. Nearly every sample came with metadata listing a de-identified subject ID, COVID-19 status, age in years and sex. Where available, HLA class I and class II types were taken from metadata supplied by the sample provider and were not determined by assay-based typing. Subjects who had been exposed to COVID-19, were actively infected with it, or had recovered from it provided the deeply sampled blood TCRbeta repertoires that made up the dataset. The material from the prospective study consisted of cDNA or gDNA derived from T cells, B-cell-depleted T cells, or PBMCs. The samples were drawn from two sources: the first 160 participants of the ongoing ImmuneRACE study, and 1,000 to 1,500 subjects contributed by 6 global collaborators. Broader findings and caveats from the paper: The quantity of clinical and demographic metadata differed by source and by participant and was supplied without curation.

Taken from the germline V gene, the CDR1 and CDR2 loops are SQVTM and ANQGSEA. The CDR3 sequence holds 13 residues, the cysteine and phenylalanine included. Here the CDR3 DNA is all that survives: 39 bases in frame from base 1. V is clipped by 4 bases and J by 1 base, and the sequence between their germline boundaries is 10 bases long. About this clone itself: Its antigen is not yet known. No per-base quality is available; no much larger clone lies one base away.

At one collaborating source in Seattle, patients were enrolled during active infection and were followed longitudinally through the course of disease. The collaborating institutions used their own protocols to collect whole blood in K2EDTA tubes. Collaborator samples were shipped for TCRbeta analysis as frozen whole blood, isolated PBMCs, or DNA extracted from either sample type. TCRbeta CDR3 regions were amplified from genomic DNA by means of the immunoSEQ Assay, a bias-controlled multiplex PCR. The published analysis was carried out like this. Nucleated cell counts per sample were estimated from amplification of reference gene primers within the assay. To quantify the absolute abundance of each unique TCRbeta CDR3 rearrangement, sequence reads were collapsed and filtered. For each sample, productive Simpson clonality was calculated as the square root of Simpson's diversity index over productive rearrangements. Sourced from immuneACCESS, this table was stored by TCRdb with only in-frame sequences that have V and J called. A share of the clones is absent; for the studies checked, an unresolved V gene accounts for under half, and the remainder has no known explanation. Clone size and the V and J calls come from that table; the DNA yielded D and trimming. For this sample the table gives roughly 200,000 clones, of which roughly 77% were detected only once. The ten largest clones add up to less than 7% of the sample.

Specimen: peripheral blood. This receptor was taken from a woman aged 40 to 55 with COVID-19, enrolled during active disease. The sequence joins TRBV29-1 to TRBJ1-1; no D gene call is confident. The nucleotide sequence is TGCAGCGTTGCCAGCGCGACGAACACTGAAGCTTTCTTT. Its protein product is CSVASATNTEAFF.